The 24 T cell receptor beta chains listed next were all sequenced from one sample in a study of cytomegalovirus exposure and HLA in healthy donors. Primers: 60 Vbeta forward and 13 Jbeta reverse. TCRdb's table, derived via immunoSEQ multiplex PCR, lists solely in-frame clones and lacks some. Of about 190,000 clones in the sample, around 67% were seen once. Material for sequencing was PBMCs. Every receptor here comes from a woman younger than 45 in good health and CMV-seropositive.

This clone was picked up a small number of times. The rearrangement joins TRBV7-9 to TRBJ1-5, with no clear D. This CDR3 has 13 residues. CDR1 is SEHNR and CDR2 is FQNEAQ in the germline V gene (reference sequence). V was pared by 2 bases and J by 5 bases, with 7 bases between. The CDR3 sequence: CASSLTEDQPQHF. In DNA, the CDR3 is TGTGCCAGCAGCTTAACAGAAGATCAGCCCCAGCATTTT.

The gene calls are TRBV12-5 and TRBJ2-5; TRBD1 aligns across 8 bases. CDR1 and CDR2 (germline): LGHNT, FRNRAP. The CDR3 loop spans 15 amino acids. V shed 7 bases, J shed 5 bases, and the junction held 12 bases outside the gene matches. Here the CDR3 reads CASALGTGPRETQYF. CDR3 bases: TGTGCTAGTGCCCTAGGGACAGGCCCTCGGGAGACCCAGTACTTC.

This chain joins TRBV6-5 and TRBJ2-5; D possibly corresponds to TRBD1 (6 bases). TRBJ2-7 matches the DNA end more closely, so the J call is doubtful. The CDR3 has 14 residues. CDR1 and CDR2 (germline): MNHEY, SVGAGI. The CDR3 region has the DNA TGTGCCAGCAGCCCCCGGGACACCGGAGCCGAGCAGTACTTC. It encodes CASSPRDTGAEQYF.

V and J are TRBV13 and TRBJ2-1; 15 nucleotides line up with TRBD2. J was trimmed by 7 bases and V by 0 bases; bases with no gene match: 4. The CDR3 runs to 17 residues. In germline, CDR1 is PRHDT, CDR2 FYEKMQ (reference sequence). The CDR3 nucleotides read TGTGCCAGCAGCTTAGGCGGGACTAGCGGGAGGCGAAATGAGCAGTTCTTC. Translated, it gives CASSLGGTSGRRNEQFF.

V gene TRBV18 combines with J gene TRBJ1-2; 12 bases align to TRBD1. CDR3 length: 16 residues. Germline V CDR1 and CDR2: KGHSH, LQKENI. J was trimmed by 7 bases and V by 5 bases; bases with no gene match: 11. CDR3 bases: TGTGCCAGCTCAGCGGGACAGGGGGCGCGAGGAGGTGGCTACACCTTC. It codes for CASSAGQGARGGGYTF. The complete variable domain, with remaining parts taken from reference TRBV18 and TRBJ1-2, reads NAGVMQNPRHLVRRRGQEARLRCSPMKGHSHVYWYRQLPEEGLKFMVYLQKENIIDESGMPKERFSAEFPKEGPSILRIQQVVRGDSAAYFCASSAGQGARGGGYTFGSGTRLTVV.

The chain is built from TRBV19 and TRBJ2-7; the match to TRBD2 covers 7 bases. V shed 1 base and J 6 bases; nucleotides not matched to a gene: 3. The CDR3 totals 13 residues. Germline CDR1 is LNHDA and CDR2 is SQIVND (reference sequence). Here the CDR3 reads CASSIVASGEQYF. The CDR3 DNA sequence: TGTGCCAGTAGTATAGTGGCTAGCGGCGAGCAGTACTTC.

V and J are TRBV28 and TRBJ1-1; tentatively, D is TRBD1 (6 bases). This CDR3 region has 17 residues. The V gene's germline CDR1 is MDHEN and CDR2 SYDVKM. Trimming cost V 7 bases and J 4 bases, with 25 bases left between them. The CDR3 nucleotides are TGTGCCAGCACTTCCGGTGGGGGGCTCGGGGGGATCACTGAAGCTTTCTTT. Its translation: CASTSGGGLGGITEAFF.

The J gene is TRBJ1-3, the V gene TRBV28, with D hard to call. V dropped 8 bases and J dropped 2 bases, with 7 bases sitting between them. The germline V gene encodes CDR1 MDHEN and CDR2 SYDVKM. CDR3 length: 12 residues. CDR3 in DNA: TGTGCCAGCGGGCACCCTGGAAACACCATATATTTT. It codes for CASGHPGNTIYF.

The chain is built from TRBV4-2 and TRBJ2-5; 8 bases are a match to TRBD1. The J call may be mistaken, given a closer DNA end match to TRBJ2-7. The CDR3 contains 16 residues. The V gene's germline CDR1 is LGHNA and CDR2 YNFKEQ. The CDR3 bases are TGTGCCAGCAGCCAAGATTTAGGACAGGGCACCTACGAGCAGTACTTC. It encodes CASSQDLGQGTYEQYF.

This clone was found once. V usage is TRBV27 and J usage is TRBJ2-1; TRBD2 aligns across 8 bases. The V gene's germline CDR1 is MNHEY and CDR2 SMNVEV (reference sequence). The CDR3 sequence is 14 residues long. The junction had 3 bases not matched to a gene; V was cut back by 6 bases and J by 2 bases. The CDR3 region is CASSISGTYNEQFF. DNA for the CDR3: TGTGCCAGCAGCATTAGCGGGACCTACAATGAGCAGTTCTTC.

V is TRBV6-5 and J is TRBJ2-7; D might be TRBD1 (5 bases). V dropped 3 bases and J dropped 0 bases, with 9 bases sitting between them. This CDR3 has 14 residues. Looked up from germline, CDR1 is MNHEY and CDR2 is SVGAGI. The CDR3 loop reads CASSYIDSSYEQYF. CDR3 nucleotide sequence: TGTGCCAGCAGTTATATCGACAGCTCCTACGAGCAGTACTTC.

The chain couples TRBV19 to TRBJ2-7; D possibly corresponds to TRBD1 (6 bases). The ends were cut back, 1 base at V and 2 bases at J, with 12 bases in the middle. The germline gives CDR1 LNHDA, CDR2 SQIVND (reference sequence). The CDR3 is made up of 15 amino acids. DNA for the CDR3: TGTGCCAGTAGTATAGGTACAGGGATCACCTACGAGCAGTACTTC. Residues: CASSIGTGITYEQYF.

V gene TRBV7-8 combines with J gene TRBJ2-1; possibly TRBD2 for D (6 bases). V was pared by 1 base and J by 6 bases, with 13 bases between. The CDR3 sequence is 15 residues long. Germline lookup yields CDR1 SGHVS and CDR2 FQNEAQ. The CDR3 sequence: CASSLVLLALNEQFF. In DNA form, the CDR3 reads TGTGCCAGCAGCTTAGTTTTGCTAGCGCTCAATGAGCAGTTCTTC.

The chain uses TRBV21-1 and TRBJ2-7; the DNA was not compared with TRBD2, the D call given in the table. TRBV21-1 is a documented pseudogene. The CDR3 runs to 18 residues. The CDR3 sequence is CASSIGGLAGGGLAEQYF. Here the CDR3 DNA reads TGTGCCAGCAGCATTGGGGGACTAGCGGGAGGAGGCCTGGCCGAGCAGTACTTC.

The count of this clone is one. CDR3 DNA sequence: TGTGCCACCAGCAGCCCGGGACTCACCGGCCAGAAGGCTGAAGCTTTCTTT. Translated: CATSSPGLTGQKAEAFF. This rearrangement joins TRBV15 to TRBJ1-1; weak D call: TRBD1 (5 bases). This CDR3 has 17 residues. Per the germline V gene, CDR1 is LNHNV and CDR2 is YYDKDF (reference sequence). V lost 3 bases and J lost 6, with 23 bases in between.

The V gene is TRBV28, the J gene TRBJ1-2, with D possibly TRBD1 on 5 matching bases. V gave up 5 bases and J gave up 7 bases, with 23 bases separating them. CDR1 is MDHEN, CDR2 SYDVKM, per germline. The CDR3 runs to 16 residues. The CDR3 region has the DNA TGTGCCAGCAGTCCTCCCACAAGAGGGGCGGGAGGTGGCTACACCTTC. This codes for CASSPPTRGAGGGYTF.

The chain recombines TRBV28 with TRBJ2-1; D is perhaps TRBD1 (6 bases). Trimming took off 2 bases at V and 3 bases at J, with 8 bases between the two ends. Germline-derived CDR1 and CDR2 are MDHEN and SYDVKM. This CDR3 region has 14 residues. This chain's CDR3 is CASSLRTVYNEQFF. The DNA of the CDR3 is TGTGCCAGCAGTTTAAGGACAGTCTACAATGAGCAGTTCTTC.

The V call is TRBV4-1, the J call TRBJ1-2; TRBD1 might be the D (5 bases). Germline values: CDR1 MGHRA, CDR2 YSYEKL. With 0 bases removed from V and 5 bases from J, the gap between germline ends came to 13 bases. The CDR3 covers 15 residues. In DNA, the CDR3 is TGCGCCAGCAGCCAAGATTTGGGGGGTGGATATGGCTACACCTTC. Translated, it gives CASSQDLGGGYGYTF.

V usage is TRBV11-2 and J usage is TRBJ2-1; perhaps TRBD1 as D (6 bases). There are 14 residues in the CDR3. The germline V and J ends were trimmed by 6 bases and 10 bases, with 19 bases remaining between them. Germline CDR1 reads SGHAT; CDR2 reads FQNNGV. The CDR3 nucleotides are TGTGCCAGCAGTTTCGCGTTTGGGGGCAAAGAGCAGTTCTTC. Its protein is CASSFAFGGKEQFF.

This chain links TRBV28 with TRBJ2-5, with D unresolved. V dropped 3 bases and J dropped 2 bases, with 10 bases sitting between them. Looked up from germline, CDR1 is MDHEN and CDR2 is SYDVKM. The CDR3 sequence is 14 residues long. The CDR3 is CASSFVDTQETQYF. As DNA, the CDR3 is TGTGCCAGCAGTTTCGTCGACACGCAAGAGACCCAGTACTTC. The full variable domain, completed using reference TRBV28 and TRBJ2-5, is DVKVTQSSRYLVKRTGEKVFLECVQDMDHENMFWYRQDPGLGLRLIYFSYDVKMKEKGDIPEGYSVSREKKERFSLILESASTNQTSMYLCASSFVDTQETQYFGPGTRLLVL.

The rearrangement joins TRBV7-9 to TRBJ2-2; TRBD2 matches at 13 bases. The junction had 5 bases not matched to a gene; V was cut back by 3 bases and J by 10 bases. Per the germline V gene, CDR1 is SEHNR and CDR2 is FQNEAQ (reference sequence). The CDR3 covers 15 residues. For the CDR3, the DNA is TGTGCCAGCAGCTTCGGACTAGCGGGAGTGGAGGAGCTGTTTTTT. This encodes CASSFGLAGVEELFF.

The chain employs TRBV5-1 and TRBJ2-7; 9 nucleotides match TRBD2. V lost 2 bases, J lost 2 bases, and 2 bases stayed unmatched. There are 14 residues in the CDR3. CDR1 is SGHRS, CDR2 YFSETQ, per germline. Written as DNA, the CDR3 is TGCGCCAGCAGCTTAATAGCGGGGGCCTACGAGCAGTACTTC. Amino acid sequence: CASSLIAGAYEQYF. The variable domain in full, with the rest retrieved from reference TRBV5-1 and TRBJ2-7, is KAGVTQTPRYLIKTRGQQVTLSCSPISGHRSVSWYQQTPGQGLQFLFEYFSETQRNKGNFPGRFSGRQFSNSRSEMNVSTLELGDSALYLCASSLIAGAYEQYFGPGTRLTVT.

The V and J genes are TRBV9 and TRBJ2-1; 7 bases match TRBD2. CDR3 size: 13 residues. Germline V gene data show CDR1 as SGDLS and CDR2 as YYNGEE. V was clipped by 6 bases and J by 5 bases; unmatched bases: 5. CDR3 bases: TGTGCCAGCACTGCTAGCGGTAACAATGAGCAGTTCTTC. This encodes CASTASGNNEQFF.

The chain couples TRBV10-3 to TRBJ2-1; 8 positions agree with TRBD2. CDR3 length: 14 residues. V lost 8 bases, J lost 9 bases, and 12 bases stayed unmatched. Germline loops: CDR1 ENHRY, CDR2 SYGVKD. The CDR3 sequence: CAILLREGLGEQFF. The CDR3 nucleotides read TGTGCCATCCTACTACGGGAGGGCCTTGGTGAGCAGTTCTTC.